The 17 T cell receptor beta chains in this list originate from one sample, sequenced in a study of blood T cell repertoires in COVID-19. Measured with immunoSEQ multiplex PCR; TCRdb has only the in-frame clones, and not every one. The repertoire holds under 350,000 clones, approximately 90% seen once, with roughly 5% in the top ten. The sample taken for sequencing was peripheral blood. These receptors all come from a middle-aged man with acute or convalescent COVID-19.

This clone showed up just once. The V and J genes are TRBV7-9 and TRBJ2-1; a weak D match, TRBD2 (6 bases). Between the trimmed V and J ends, which lost 1 base and 8 bases, there was a span of 9 bases. This CDR3 contains 13 residues. CDR1 and CDR2 from the germline V gene are SEHNR and FQNEAQ (reference sequence). Written as DNA, the CDR3 is TGTGCCAGCAGCTTAGACGGGGGAGATGAGCAGTTCTTC. Translated: CASSLDGGDEQFF.

The genes are TRBV6-5 and TRBJ2-6; possible D gene TRBD1, 6 bases. This CDR3 contains 16 residues. Trimming removed 0 bases from V and 2 bases from J, with 8 bases in between. Germline CDR1 is MNHEY and CDR2 is SVGAGI. CDR3 amino acids: CASSYSWGPGANVLTF. Here the CDR3 DNA reads TGTGCCAGCAGTTACTCATGGGGGCCTGGGGCCAACGTCCTGACTTTC.

The J gene is TRBJ1-2, the V gene TRBV9, with TRBD1 as a possible D gene (5 bases). Per the germline V gene, CDR1 is SGDLS and CDR2 is YYNGEE. Trimming removed 3 bases at V and 6 bases at J, with 9 bases between. The CDR3 has 12 residues. Here the CDR3 reads CASSGRGNGYTF. The DNA of the CDR3 is TGTGCCAGCAGCGGGCGGGGGAATGGCTACACCTTC.

The rearrangement links TRBV25-1 to TRBJ1-6, with D perhaps matching TRBD1 (6 bases). CDR1 is MGHDK and CDR2 is SYGVNS in the germline V gene. This CDR3 is built from 15 residues. V lost 8 bases to trimming and J lost 0 bases, with 11 bases between them. CDR3 sequence reads: CASEGGNSYNSPLHF. The DNA of the CDR3 is TGTGCCAGCGAAGGGGGAAACTCCTATAATTCACCCCTCCACTTT.

This chain joins TRBV5-6 and TRBJ1-1, with D perhaps matching TRBD1 (6 bases). Trimming took 3 bases from V and 3 from J, leaving 21 bases between them. Per the germline V gene, CDR1 is SGHDT and CDR2 is YYEEEE. The CDR3 has 17 amino acids. CDR3 DNA sequence: TGTGCCAGCAGCTGGATCGTAAGGGGGATTGAGTACACTGAAGCTTTCTTT. Translating gives CASSWIVRGIEYTEAFF.

This chain uses TRBV3-1 (or the pseudogene TRBV3-2) with TRBJ2-7; D assignment may be TRBD1 or TRBD2 (6 bases each). Germline assignment: CDR1 LGHDT and CDR2 YNNKEL (reference sequence). Trimming removed 8 bases at V and 2 bases at J, with 10 bases between. There are 12 residues in the CDR3. The CDR3 sequence: CASGRGPYEQYF. In nucleotides, the CDR3 is TGTGCCAGCGGCCGGGGGCCCTACGAGCAGTACTTC.

CDR3 sequence: CASSLTGGATEAFF. The CDR3 bases are TGTGCCAGCAGTTTGACAGGGGGAGCCACTGAAGCTTTCTTT. The gene calls are TRBV27 and TRBJ1-1, with 9 bases fitting TRBD1. The CDR3 loop spans 14 amino acids. The germline V gene has CDR1 MNHEY and CDR2 SMNVEV (reference sequence). V dropped 3 bases and J dropped 4; count of bases not matched to a gene: 3.

The chain links TRBV11-3 to TRBJ2-5, with 8 nucleotides matching TRBD1. This CDR3 has 16 amino acids. Losses at the gene ends were 1 base for V and 5 bases for J; bases not matched to a gene: 9. Germline V gene data show CDR1 as SGHNT and CDR2 as YENEEA. CDR3 loop: CASSLGRQGAGETQYF. CDR3 nucleotide sequence: TGTGCCAGCAGCTTAGGTCGGCAGGGGGCTGGGGAGACCCAGTACTTC.

The chain recombines TRBV6-5 with TRBJ1-1; D possibly corresponds to TRBD1 (5 bases). Trimming shortened V by 0 bases and J by 3 bases, and 11 bases separated the two germline ends. Looked up from germline, CDR1 is MNHEY and CDR2 is SVGAGI. The CDR3 covers 15 residues. The CDR3 loop is CASSYSSGQDTEAFF. CDR3 coding DNA: TGTGCCAGCAGTTACTCCTCAGGGCAAGACACTGAAGCTTTCTTT.

This clone was observed a handful of times. The J gene is TRBJ2-2, the V gene TRBV10-1; 8 bases agree with TRBD2. CDR3 length: 13 residues. The V gene's germline CDR1 is WNHNN and CDR2 SYGVQD (reference sequence). Trimming took 6 bases from V and 5 from J; bases not matched to a gene: 2. The CDR3, as DNA: TGCGCCAGCAGCCCGGGGGGGACCGGGGAGCTGTTTTTT. Protein: CASSPGGTGELFF.

For this clone: The junction does not match germline at one end; this may be a read error. The chain is built from TRBV6-5 and TRBJ2-7; TRBD2 is a possible D gene (7 bases). Germline V gives CDR1 MNHEY, CDR2 SVGAGI. The CDR3 sequence is 15 residues long. CDR3 DNA: TGTGCCAGCAGTGACTCCTGGGGAGGGGGCTACGAGCAGTACTTC. Its protein product is CASSDSWGGGYEQYF.

This rearrangement joins TRBV7-7 to TRBJ2-7; 8 nucleotides match TRBD1. The CDR3 covers 13 residues. CDR1 SSHAT and CDR2 FNYEAQ come from the germline V gene (reference sequence). V trimming: 1 base; J trimming: 7 bases; junction bases outside the gene matches: 3. CDR3 amino acids: CASSLGTGREQYF. The CDR3 bases are TGTGCCAGCAGCTTAGGGACAGGGAGGGAGCAGTACTTC.

The rearrangement uses TRBV5-4 and TRBJ2-1; 7 bases align to TRBD1. V was clipped by 3 bases and J by 0 bases; unmatched bases: 3. Germline CDR1 is SGHNT and CDR2 is YYREEE (reference sequence). The CDR3 is 15 amino acids. This CDR3 is CASSSGTASYNEQFF. CDR3 nucleotide sequence: TGTGCCAGCAGCTCCGGGACAGCCTCCTACAATGAGCAGTTCTTC.

The chain carries TRBV5-1 and TRBJ1-1, with D hard to call. V was pared by 0 bases and J by 5 bases, with 11 bases between. This CDR3 has 14 amino acids. Germline V lookup: CDR1 SGHRS, CDR2 YFSETQ. The CDR3 nucleotides read TGCGCCAGCAGCTTGGCGATGTCAGGTACTGAAGCTTTCTTT. Protein sequence: CASSLAMSGTEAFF. The full variable domain, with the rest looked up from reference TRBV5-1 and TRBJ1-1, is KAGVTQTPRYLIKTRGQQVTLSCSPISGHRSVSWYQQTPGQGLQFLFEYFSETQRNKGNFPGRFSGRQFSNSRSEMNVSTLELGDSALYLCASSLAMSGTEAFFGQGTRLTVV.

This clone has just a few counts. V gene TRBV4-1 combines with J gene TRBJ1-5; D gene uncertain. CDR3 length: 15 residues. Germline V gives CDR1 MGHRA, CDR2 YSYEKL. V was clipped by 4 bases and J by 4 bases, with 14 bases between them. CDR3 protein: CASSRGNSGNQPQHF. The DNA of the CDR3 is TGCGCCAGCAGCCGTGGAAATAGCGGGAATCAGCCCCAGCATTTT.

J is TRBJ2-3 and V is TRBV10-3, with D perhaps matching TRBD2 (7 bases). The germline V gene has CDR1 ENHRY and CDR2 SYGVKD. Trimming stripped 3 bases from V and 2 bases from J, with 21 bases between. The CDR3 has 18 residues. The CDR3 bases are TGTGCCATCAGTGACGCGGGGCGGGGGCCTAGCTTCACAGATACGCAGTATTTT. Its protein is CAISDAGRGPSFTDTQYF.

The CDR3: CAWGRGVTNTGELFF. The CDR3 DNA reads TGTGCCTGGGGCCGGGGGGTAACGAACACCGGGGAGCTGTTTTTT. The chain recombines TRBV30 with TRBJ2-2; 7 bases line up with TRBD2. The V gene's germline CDR1 is GTSNPN and CDR2 SVGIG (reference sequence). Trimming removed 5 bases from V and 0 bases from J; junction bases left unmatched: 6. This CDR3 is built from 15 residues. The complete variable domain, with remaining parts taken from reference TRBV30 and TRBJ2-2, reads SQTIHQWPATLVQPVGSPLSLECTVEGTSNPNLYWYRQAAGRGLQLLFYSVGIGQISSEVPQNLSASRPQDRQFILSSKKLLLSDSGFYLCAWGRGVTNTGELFFGEGSRLTVL.